These T cell receptor beta chains were read from a single sample in a study of T cells in Graves' hyperthyroidism and ophthalmopathy. TCRdb used MiXCR to reprocess the multiplex PCR reads, holding one entry per CDR3 protein. The profile shows around 660,000 distinct CDR3 sequences, 45% of them singletons. Sequences were obtained from peripheral blood or thyroid tissue (not recorded which). The receptors were sampled from an adult man with Graves' disease, either hyperthyroidism or ophthalmopathy (not recorded which). CDR3s include the opening cysteine and the closing phenylalanine or tryptophan. A D gene is named only where the DNA matches it firmly. For some rows the clone size is stated as once, few or many, or as a class when expanded; others skip it.

>TRBD1|TRBJ1-2|TRBV5-1|few
CASSSWDRSNGYTF
TGCGCCAGCAGCTCCTGGGACAGAAGCAATGGCTACACCTTC
>-|TRBJ1-2|TRBV15|-
CATSRAGGTLKADYGYTF
TGTGCCACCAGCAGAGCCGGCGGGACACTCAAAGCTGACTATGGCTACACCTTC
>-|TRBJ1-1|TRBV12-3/TRBV12-4|few
CASSTPGGAGELEAFF
TGTGCCAGCAGTACCCCAGGTGGAGCGGGTGAGTTAGAAGCTTTCTTT
>TRBD1|TRBJ1-1|TRBV5-1|-
CASSLTGTGRQEAFF
TGCGCCAGCAGCTTGACCGGGACAGGGCGGCAGGAAGCTTTCTTT
>-|TRBJ2-7|TRBV12-3/TRBV12-4|few
CASSYSADSYEQYF
TGTGCCAGCAGTTACTCGGCCGATTCCTACGAGCAGTACTTC
>-|TRBJ1-4|TRBV14|many
CASSQDLPPDEKLFF
TGTGCCAGCAGCCAGGATTTGCCGCCTGATGAAAAACTGTTTTTT
>-|TRBJ1-4|TRBV7-9|-
CASSPQAKQVTNEKLFF
TGTGCCAGCAGCCCGCAGGCAAAACAGGTGACTAATGAAAAACTGTTTTTT
>-|TRBJ2-7|TRBV6-1|-
CASSFTNRIPYEQYF
TGTGCCAGCAGTTTTACGAACAGAATCCCCTACGAGCAGTACTTC
>-|TRBJ2-3|TRBV2|-
CASQGAGGTDTQYF
TGTGCCTCTCAAGGGGCTGGCGGCACAGATACGCAGTATTTT
>-|TRBJ2-7|TRBV7-9|-
CASMRGDYEQYF
TGTGCCAGCATGAGGGGGGACTACGAGCAGTACTTC
>TRBD1|TRBJ1-5|TRBV20-1|-
CSARDPGAGGRNQPQHF
TGCAGTGCTAGAGATCCTGGGGCAGGGGGACGAAATCAGCCCCAGCATTTT
>TRBD2|TRBJ2-7|TRBV10-3|-
CSDAAGPSYEQYF
TGCAGTGACGCAGCGGGACCTTCCTACGAGCAGTACTTC
>-|TRBJ2-5|TRBV10-3|many
CAISESVETQYF
TGTGCCATCAGTGAGTCGGTGGAGACCCAGTACTTC
>-|TRBJ2-7|TRBV20-1|many
CSAKAGAYEQYF
TGCAGTGCTAAGGCGGGGGCGTACGAGCAGTACTTC
>-|TRBJ1-3|TRBV7-8|few
CASSLAQPGTAGNTIYF
TGTGCCAGCAGCTTAGCCCAGCCCGGGACGGCTGGAAACACCATATATTTT
>-|TRBJ1-2|TRBV7-9|-
CASSLEFHTPSGGYTF
TGTGCCAGCAGCTTAGAGTTTCACACCCCAAGCGGTGGCTACACCTTC
>TRBD1|TRBJ1-5|TRBV19|few
CASSPRDRGLSNQPQHF
TGTGCCAGTAGTCCACGGGACAGGGGCCTTAGCAATCAGCCCCAGCATTTT
>-|TRBJ1-2|TRBV9|-
CASSQRTGNYGYTF
TGTGCCAGCAGCCAACGGACGGGGAACTATGGCTACACCTTC
>TRBD1|TRBJ1-1|TRBV7-2|few
CASSEAGGRTEAFF
TGTGCCAGCTCAGAGGCAGGGGGACGCACTGAAGCTTTCTTT
>TRBD1|TRBJ1-2|TRBV6-5|-
CASSRGQGKYYGYTF
TGTGCCAGCAGCCGGGGACAGGGCAAGTACTATGGCTACACCTTC
>TRBD1|TRBJ1-6|TRBV20-1|many
CSATDRGNSPLHF
TGCAGTGCTACGGACAGGGGTAATTCACCCCTCCACTTT
>-|TRBJ2-7|TRBV7-2|once
CASTPRMANEQYF
TGTGCCAGCACCCCTCGGATGGCTAACGAGCAGTACTTC
>-|TRBJ1-6|TRBV7-8|few
CASSSGQSDSPLHF
TGTGCCAGCAGTTCAGGACAGTCGGATTCACCCCTCCACTTT
>-|TRBJ1-1|TRBV29-1|many
CSAGLLNTEAFF
TGCAGCGCGGGACTCTTGAACACTGAAGCTTTCTTT
>TRBD1|TRBJ2-5|TRBV29-1|-
CSVGGQGVQETQYF
TGCAGCGTTGGGGGACAGGGGGTACAAGAGACCCAGTACTTC
>-|TRBJ2-2|TRBV20-1|-
CSARDIGTGETGELFF
TGCAGTGCTAGAGATATAGGGACGGGGGAAACCGGGGAGCTGTTTTTT
>-|TRBJ2-7|TRBV2|few
CASRHRGGTYEQYF
TGTGCCAGCAGGCACAGGGGGGGAACCTACGAGCAGTACTTC
>TRBD1|TRBJ1-2|TRBV9|few
CASKEGASGYTF
TGTGCCAGCAAGGAGGGGGCCTCTGGCTACACCTTC
>-|TRBJ1-3|TRBV10-2|-
CAINGSSGNTIYF
TGCGCCATCAATGGTAGCTCTGGAAACACCATATATTTT
>TRBD1|TRBJ2-7|TRBV7-9|once
CASSFRDRGRHEQYF
TGTGCCAGCAGCTTCCGGGACAGGGGTCGCCACGAGCAGTACTTC
>-|TRBJ2-2|TRBV7-9|-
CASSPDPRGNTGELFF
TGTGCCAGCAGCCCAGATCCTCGGGGAAACACCGGGGAGCTGTTTTTT
>-|TRBJ1-2|TRBV29-1|-
CSLEGYDGYTF
TGCAGCTTGGAGGGATACGATGGCTACACCTTC
>-|TRBJ2-7|TRBV5-6|-
CAWSRDGYEQYF
TGTGCCTGGAGTCGGGACGGGTACGAGCAGTACTTC
>TRBD1|TRBJ2-7|TRBV14|-
CASSSFDRGYEQYF
TGTGCCAGCAGCTCTTTCGACAGGGGATACGAGCAGTACTTC
>TRBD2|TRBJ2-5|TRBV25-1|-
CASSRKQGGPKTQYF
TGTGCCAGCAGTAGGAAGCAGGGAGGGCCCAAGACCCAGTACTTC
>-|TRBJ1-1|TRBV5-1|-
CASRGELNTEAFF
TGCGCCAGCAGGGGGGAACTGAACACTGAAGCTTTCTTT
>-|TRBJ1-5|TRBV12-3/TRBV12-4|many
CASSLRGNSNQPQHF
TGTGCCAGCAGTTTAAGGGGGAATAGCAATCAGCCCCAGCATTTT
>-|TRBJ1-1|TRBV7-9|-
CASSRAGNAEAFF
TGTGCCAGCAGCAGGGCGGGCAACGCTGAAGCTTTCTTT
>TRBD1|TRBJ1-1|TRBV7-4|-
CASSENAQGVAEAFF
TGTGCCAGCAGCGAAAACGCACAGGGGGTCGCTGAAGCTTTCTTT
>TRBD2|TRBJ2-7|TRBV29-1|many
CSVGGTAEQYF
TGCAGCGTCGGGGGGACGGCCGAGCAGTACTTC
>-|TRBJ2-6|TRBV7-9|many
CASSFPRVSGANVLTF
TGTGCCAGCAGCTTCCCCAGGGTCTCCGGGGCCAACGTCCTGACTTTC
>TRBD1|TRBJ1-4|TRBV10-3|many
CAISESGQGEEKLFF
TGTGCCATCAGTGAGTCCGGACAGGGCGAGGAAAAACTGTTTTTT
>-|TRBJ1-1|TRBV15|-
CATSRDWGSTEAFF
TGTGCCACCAGCAGAGATTGGGGTTCGACTGAAGCTTTCTTT
>TRBD1|TRBJ1-5|TRBV24-1|few
CATSDGQGPSRPQHF
TGTGCCACCAGTGATGGACAGGGCCCATCGAGGCCCCAGCATTTT
>TRBD1|TRBJ1-1|TRBV9|-
CASSFAGQGAYTEAFF
TGTGCCAGCAGCTTCGCGGGACAGGGGGCGTATACTGAAGCTTTCTTT
>-|TRBJ2-5|TRBV15|-
CATSEGTAGETQYF
TGTGCCACCAGCGAGGGGACAGCGGGGGAGACCCAGTACTTC
>-|TRBJ1-2|TRBV20-1|many
CSARDGYTF
TGCAGTGCTAGGGATGGCTACACCTTC
>-|TRBJ2-7|TRBV7-9|-
CANSLAYGGSYEQYF
TGTGCCAACAGCTTAGCCTACGGGGGATCCTACGAGCAGTACTTC
>-|TRBJ2-5|TRBV7-8|few
CASSLGRGGPQETQYF
TGTGCCAGCAGCTTAGGGAGGGGGGGCCCCCAAGAGACCCAGTACTTC
>TRBD1|TRBJ1-2|TRBV24-1|-
CATSVRTGDGYTF
TGTGCCACCAGTGTCCGGACAGGGGATGGCTACACCTTC
>TRBD1|TRBJ2-5|TRBV7-9|-
CASSARTGGRAQYF
TGTGCCAGCAGCGCCAGGACAGGGGGCAGGGCCCAGTACTTC
>TRBD1|TRBJ2-7|TRBV2|-
CASSAKGQGYEQYF
TGTGCCAGCAGTGCAAAGGGACAGGGGTACGAGCAGTACTTC
>TRBD2|TRBJ2-7|TRBV7-6|-
CASSSLNLAGGRAYEQYF
TGTGCCAGCAGCTCATTAAACCTAGCGGGAGGACGGGCCTACGAGCAGTACTTC